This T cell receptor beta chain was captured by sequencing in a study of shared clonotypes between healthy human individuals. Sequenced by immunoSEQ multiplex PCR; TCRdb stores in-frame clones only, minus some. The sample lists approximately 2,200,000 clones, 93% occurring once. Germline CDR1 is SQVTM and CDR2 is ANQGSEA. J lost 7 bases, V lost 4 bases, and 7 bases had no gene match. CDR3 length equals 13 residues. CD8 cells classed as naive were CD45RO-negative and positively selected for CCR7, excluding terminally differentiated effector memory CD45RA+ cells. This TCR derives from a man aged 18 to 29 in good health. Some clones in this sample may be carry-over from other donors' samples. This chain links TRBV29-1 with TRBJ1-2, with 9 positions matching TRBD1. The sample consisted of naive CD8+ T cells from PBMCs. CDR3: CSVGGTGTFGYTF. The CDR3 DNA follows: TGCAGCGTTGGAGGGACAGGGACTTTTGGCTACACCTTC.